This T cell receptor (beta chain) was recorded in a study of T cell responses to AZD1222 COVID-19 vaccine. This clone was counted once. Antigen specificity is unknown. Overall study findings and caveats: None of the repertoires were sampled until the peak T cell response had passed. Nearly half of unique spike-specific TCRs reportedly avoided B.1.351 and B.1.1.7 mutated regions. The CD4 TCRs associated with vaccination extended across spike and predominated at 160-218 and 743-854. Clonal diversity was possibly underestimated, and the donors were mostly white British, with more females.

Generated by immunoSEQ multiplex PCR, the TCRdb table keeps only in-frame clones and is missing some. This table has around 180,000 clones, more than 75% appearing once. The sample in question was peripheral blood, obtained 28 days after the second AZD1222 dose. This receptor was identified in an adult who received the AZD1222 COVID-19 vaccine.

CDR3 residues: CASSPSFGEAYEQYF. The CDR3, as DNA: TGTGCCAGCAGCCCTTCCTTCGGGGAGGCCTACGAGCAGTACTTC. This chain links TRBV3-1 (or the pseudogene TRBV3-2) with TRBJ2-7; D might be TRBD2 (6 bases). Trimming left V 4 bases short and J 2 bases short, with 15 bases between. Looked up from germline, CDR1 is LGHDT and CDR2 is YNNKEL (reference sequence). This CDR3 region has 15 residues.